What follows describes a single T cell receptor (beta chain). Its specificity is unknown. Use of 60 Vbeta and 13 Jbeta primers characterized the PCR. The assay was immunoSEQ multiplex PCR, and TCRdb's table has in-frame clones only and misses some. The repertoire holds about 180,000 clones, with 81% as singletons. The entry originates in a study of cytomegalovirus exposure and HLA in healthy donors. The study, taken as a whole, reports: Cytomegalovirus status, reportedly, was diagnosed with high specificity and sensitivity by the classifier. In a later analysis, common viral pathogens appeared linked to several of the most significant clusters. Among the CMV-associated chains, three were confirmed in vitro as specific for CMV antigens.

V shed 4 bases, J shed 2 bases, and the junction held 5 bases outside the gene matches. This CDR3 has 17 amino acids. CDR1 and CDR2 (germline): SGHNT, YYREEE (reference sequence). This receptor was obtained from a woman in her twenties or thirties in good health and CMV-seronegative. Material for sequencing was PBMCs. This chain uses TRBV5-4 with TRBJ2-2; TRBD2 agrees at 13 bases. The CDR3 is CASSPGTSGTNTGELFF. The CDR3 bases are TGTGCCAGCAGCCCGGGGACTAGCGGGACCAACACCGGGGAGCTGTTTTTT. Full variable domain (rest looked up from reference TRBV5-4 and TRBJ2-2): ETGVTQSPTHLIKTRGQQVTLRCSSQSGHNTVSWYQQALGQGPQFIFQYYREEENGRGNFPPRFSGLQFPNYSSELNVNALELDDSALYLCASSPGTSGTNTGELFFGEGSRLTVL.